This T cell receptor (beta chain) was found in a study of control samples from healthy donors and cancer patients. The method was immunoSEQ multiplex PCR; TCRdb's version includes in-frame clones alone and lacks a portion of them. In the table there are 150,000 to 200,000 clones, 96% of which are singletons. The CDR3 is made up of 14 amino acids. With 6 bases clipped from V and 6 bases from J, the junction kept 10 bases outside the gene matches. Germline CDR1 and CDR2: MDHEN and SYDVKM. The chain employs TRBV28 and TRBJ1-1; 7 bases map to TRBD1. The origin of this receptor is a woman in her twenties or thirties in good health. Sequenced: blood. The CDR3 DNA reads as TGTGCCAGCAGCCTCCACGGACAGGTGGCTGAAGCTTTCTTT. This translates into CASSLHGQVAEAFF.